These 29 T cell receptor beta chains came from one sample sequenced in a study of PD-1 blockade in classical Hodgkin lymphoma. Data came from immunoSEQ multiplex PCR; TCRdb stores just in-frame clones and leaves some out. The profile shows around 57,000 clones, around nine tenths of them singletons. The time point is: cycle 4 day 1 (C4D1), after less than 7 weeks of nivolumab. The patients all showed relapse after autologous stem cell transplantation, while their brentuximab vedotin exposure varied. Source: peripheral blood mononuclear cells (PBMCs), taken before the fourth cycle of nivolumab. The receptors shown here come from a human donor with classical Hodgkin lymphoma.

The chain is built from TRBV27 and TRBJ2-1; tentatively, D is TRBD2 (6 bases). This CDR3 region has 15 residues. Germline-derived CDR1 and CDR2 are MNHEY and SMNVEV (reference sequence). The V and J ends lost 6 bases and 0 bases respectively, with 12 bases between them. The CDR3 sequence: CASRSGPSSYNEQFF. The CDR3 nucleotides are TGTGCCAGCAGGAGCGGGCCAAGCTCCTACAATGAGCAGTTCTTC.

The chain is built from TRBV7-2 and TRBJ2-1; D perhaps matches TRBD1 (5 bases). Per germline, CDR1 SGHTA and CDR2 FQGNSA. The V and J ends lost 6 bases and 13 bases respectively, with 16 bases between them. CDR3 size: 12 residues. The CDR3 DNA reads as TGTGCCAGCAGGCTGGACAATTCGGGTCAGTTCTTC. It yields the protein CASRLDNSGQFF.

V usage is TRBV4-1 and J usage is TRBJ1-4, with TRBD1 matching over 8 bases. Trimming at V came to 4 bases and at J to 8 bases, leaving 12 bases not matched to a gene. Germline V CDR1 and CDR2: MGHRA, YSYEKL. The CDR3 has 16 amino acids. CDR3 amino acids: CASSPPRQGAGEKLFF. The CDR3 DNA reads TGCGCCAGCAGCCCTCCCCGCCAGGGGGCAGGGGAAAAACTGTTTTTT.

The chain joins TRBV25-1 to TRBJ2-4; tentatively, D is TRBD1 (5 bases). V gave up 3 bases and J gave up 1 base, with 10 bases separating them. The CDR3 totals 15 residues. CDR1 and CDR2 from the germline V gene are MGHDK and SYGVNS. The CDR3 is CASSDPRVAKNIQYF. CDR3 coding DNA: TGTGCCAGCAGTGATCCCAGGGTGGCCAAAAACATTCAGTACTTC.

The chain links TRBV11-1 to TRBJ2-5; 8 bases match TRBD2. CDR3 size: 14 residues. Unmatched junction bases numbered 8, after V lost 7 bases and J lost 4 bases. The germline gives CDR1 SGHAT, CDR2 FQDESV (reference sequence). The CDR3 DNA is TGTGCCAGCAACCGAGCGGGAGTAAGAGAGACCCAGTACTTC. It codes for CASNRAGVRETQYF.

The gene calls are TRBV27 and TRBJ2-2; 13 bases agree with TRBD2. The CDR3 loop spans 18 amino acids. V lost 5 bases and J lost 0; bases outside the gene matches: 6. Germline V CDR1 and CDR2: MNHEY, SMNVEV (reference sequence). This CDR3 is CASSLGLAGAANTGELFF. CDR3 nucleotide sequence: TGTGCCAGCAGTCTAGGACTAGCGGGAGCGGCGAACACCGGGGAGCTGTTTTTT.

The V gene is TRBV5-4, the J gene TRBJ2-7, with D tentatively TRBD1 (5 bases). Trimming removed 4 bases at V and 3 bases at J, with 20 bases between. This CDR3 comprises 16 residues. Germline assignment: CDR1 SGHNT and CDR2 YYREEE (reference sequence). The DNA for the CDR3 is TGTGCCAGCAGCACCCGAGACAGTCCAACCTTCTACGAGCAGTACTTC. It encodes CASSTRDSPTFYEQYF.

This sequence joins TRBV28 and TRBJ2-5, with TRBD1 matching over 10 bases. The CDR3 loop spans 15 amino acids. CDR1 is MDHEN and CDR2 is SYDVKM in the germline V gene. V shed 5 bases and J 4 bases; nucleotides not matched to a gene: 7. The CDR3 region is CASSIRDRGGETQYF. The CDR3 region has the DNA TGTGCCAGCAGTATCCGGGACAGGGGTGGAGAGACCCAGTACTTC.

Written as DNA, the CDR3 is TGTGCCAGCAGCTGGGGAACTAATGAAAAACTGTTTTTT. Its protein is CASSWGTNEKLFF. The chain joins TRBV5-6 to TRBJ1-4; D remains ambiguous. CDR1 and CDR2 from the germline V gene are SGHDT and YYEEEE. CDR3 length equals 13 residues. V was clipped by 3 bases and J by 1 base, with 4 bases between them.

This clone showed up just once. This CDR3 is CSVDRGPNTEAFF. The CDR3 region has the DNA TGCAGCGTGGACAGGGGGCCGAACACTGAAGCTTTCTTT. The chain carries TRBV29-1 and TRBJ1-1, with TRBD1 matching 11 bases. This CDR3 has 13 amino acids. Germline trimming cut 6 bases from V and 1 base from J; bases unmatched to any gene: 1. Germline V gene sequence: CDR1 SQVTM, CDR2 ANQGSEA.

The table lists this clone with a few counts. The V and J genes are TRBV5-3 and TRBJ1-5; D uncertain. TRBV5-3 is an open reading frame, and its role is uncertain. CDR3 length: 12 residues. Between the trimmed V and J ends, which lost 4 bases and 7 bases, there was a span of 9 bases. CDR3 sequence (DNA): TGTGCCAGAAGCCCGGCCCGGCAGCCCCAGCATTTT. It specifies CARSPARQPQHF.

V usage is TRBV18 and J usage is TRBJ1-1; the D is unclear. V was pared by 5 bases and J by 3 bases, with 22 bases between. The CDR3 has 17 amino acids. Germline CDR1 reads KGHSH; CDR2 reads LQKENI. CDR3 in amino acids: CASSRSPGSRPYTEAFF. The CDR3 nucleotides read TGTGCCAGCTCAAGGTCGCCGGGCTCTAGGCCATACACTGAAGCTTTCTTT.

The chain has TRBV27 and TRBJ2-7; possible D gene TRBD1, 8 bases. The CDR3 is 12 residues long. Germline V gene lookup returns CDR1 MNHEY and CDR2 SMNVEV (reference sequence). With 5 bases removed from V and 7 bases from J, the gap between germline ends came to 12 bases. In nucleotides, the CDR3 is TGTGCCAGCAGTGCACAGGGGGGGGAGCAGTACTTC. Translation: CASSAQGGEQYF.

The J gene is TRBJ2-7, the V gene TRBV7-6; weak D call: TRBD2 (7 bases). The CDR3 is 14 amino acids. Looked up from germline, CDR1 is SGHVS and CDR2 is FNYEAQ. The germline V and J ends were trimmed by 0 bases and 6 bases, with 12 bases remaining between them. The CDR3 loop is CASSLAQGRGEQYF. CDR3 sequence (DNA): TGTGCCAGCAGCTTAGCCCAGGGGAGGGGCGAGCAGTACTTC.

The chain uses TRBV5-4 and TRBJ2-1, with D tentatively TRBD2 (5 bases). This CDR3 has 15 amino acids. CDR1 is SGHNT and CDR2 is YYREEE in the germline V gene (reference sequence). The ends were cut back, 0 bases at V and 5 bases at J, with 12 bases in the middle. The CDR3 loop is CASSLAASRDNEQFF. The CDR3 DNA sequence: TGTGCCAGCAGCTTGGCGGCTAGCCGGGACAATGAGCAGTTCTTC.

The V call is TRBV5-1, the J call TRBJ2-1; weak D call: TRBD2 (5 bases). This CDR3 has 15 amino acids. From germline, CDR1 is SGHRS and CDR2 YFSETQ. Trimming took 2 bases from V and 2 from J, leaving 11 bases between them. Here the CDR3 reads CASSLTGVTYNEQFF. The CDR3 DNA sequence: TGCGCCAGCAGCTTAACCGGGGTGACCTACAATGAGCAGTTCTTC.

The rearrangement links TRBV6-5 to TRBJ1-4; tentative D call: TRBD1 (6 bases). The germline CDR1 and CDR2 sequences are MNHEY and SVGAGI. The CDR3 is 15 residues long. The V and J ends lost 2 bases and 0 bases respectively, with 7 bases between them. The CDR3 DNA follows: TGTGCCAGCAGTTACAAGGGGGCAACTAATGAAAAACTGTTTTTT. Protein: CASSYKGATNEKLFF.

The V call is TRBV5-1, the J call TRBJ1-3; D gene uncertain. The germline V gene encodes CDR1 SGHRS and CDR2 YFSETQ. This CDR3 is 15 amino acids long. V was shortened by 0 bases and J by 4 bases, with 11 bases between the two germline ends. Here the CDR3 DNA reads TGCGCCAGCAGCTTGGATAGCAGTACAGGAAACACCATATATTTT. This gives the protein CASSLDSSTGNTIYF.

The chain recombines TRBV6-5 with TRBJ2-7; D may be TRBD1 (6 bases). This CDR3 has 13 residues. Trimming removed 6 bases from V and 3 bases from J, with 12 bases in between. Germline V CDR1 and CDR2: MNHEY, SVGAGI. CDR3 amino acids: CASRRTGNYEQYF. The CDR3 bases are TGTGCCAGCAGAAGAACAGGGAACTACGAGCAGTACTTC.

To note about this clone: The junction does not match germline at one end; this may be a read error. The chain employs TRBV28 and TRBJ2-1; 10 positions match TRBD2. This CDR3 is built from 15 residues. In germline, CDR1 is MDHEN, CDR2 SYDVKM. The CDR3 loop is CSSSPPSGRAEEQFF. DNA of the CDR3: TGTTCCAGCAGCCCACCCAGCGGGAGGGCTGAGGAGCAGTTCTTC.

The rearrangement joins TRBV9 to TRBJ2-3; D is unclear. Germline CDR1 reads SGDLS; CDR2 reads YYNGEE. This CDR3 has 12 amino acids. Trimming left V 2 bases short and J 2 bases short, with 3 bases between. This CDR3 reads CASSVNTDTQYF. The CDR3 bases are TGTGCCAGCAGCGTCAACACAGATACGCAGTATTTT.

The gene calls are TRBV27 and TRBJ2-1, with a possible D match to TRBD2 (5 bases). The germline V gene encodes CDR1 MNHEY and CDR2 SMNVEV (reference sequence). The CDR3 is 13 residues long. The V end lost 4 bases, the J end lost 4 bases, and 8 bases lay between the germline ends. CDR3 sequence (DNA): TGTGCCAGCAGTTCTCGGGGTTACAATGAGCAGTTCTTC. Its protein is CASSSRGYNEQFF.

The chain recombines TRBV6-1 with TRBJ2-7; D ambiguous. The CDR3 loop spans 11 amino acids. The germline gives CDR1 MNHNS, CDR2 SASEGT. Trimming cost V 8 bases and J 4 bases, with 9 bases left between them. The CDR3 loop is CASYRWYEQYF. The DNA for the CDR3 is TGTGCCAGCTATCGGTGGTACGAGCAGTACTTC.

The rearrangement joins TRBV5-6 to TRBJ2-7; no clear D. The CDR3 totals 14 residues. Trimming took off 0 bases at V and 0 bases at J, with 7 bases between the two ends. CDR1 is SGHDT and CDR2 is YYEEEE in the germline V gene. CDR3 loop: CASSLVGSSYEQYF. The CDR3, as DNA: TGTGCCAGCAGCTTGGTGGGCAGCTCCTACGAGCAGTACTTC.

The chain employs TRBV6-1 and TRBJ2-1; 8 bases are a match to TRBD1. The CDR3 loop spans 16 amino acids. Germline values: CDR1 MNHNS, CDR2 SASEGT. J gave up 8 bases and V 0 bases, and 9 bases lay outside the gene matches. CDR3 amino acids: CASSEALYQGAYEQFF. The DNA of the CDR3 is TGTGCCAGCAGTGAAGCGCTCTACCAGGGGGCGTATGAGCAGTTCTTC.

The V call is TRBV7-2, the J call TRBJ2-5; TRBD2 agrees at 8 bases. This CDR3 has 15 residues. Germline-derived CDR1 and CDR2 are SGHTA and FQGNSA. After removal of 3 bases from V and 5 bases from J, the junction contained 8 bases not matched to a gene. CDR3 protein: CASSFSSGPGETQYF. The CDR3 nucleotides read TGTGCCAGCAGCTTCTCTAGCGGGCCGGGGGAGACCCAGTACTTC.

This chain uses TRBV14 with TRBJ2-7; possible D gene TRBD1, 5 bases. CDR3 length equals 16 residues. Trimming took off 3 bases at V and 2 bases at J, with 17 bases between the two ends. Germline CDR1 is SGHDN and CDR2 is FVKESK. The CDR3 DNA is TGTGCCAGCAGCCATTGGGTCCAGGGCCGAGCCTACGAGCAGTACTTC. This encodes CASSHWVQGRAYEQYF.

The chain uses TRBV11-2 and TRBJ2-3; a weak D match, TRBD1 (6 bases). V lost 5 bases and J lost 3, with 15 bases in between. The CDR3 extends over 15 amino acids. Germline V CDR1 and CDR2: SGHAT, FQNNGV. The CDR3 sequence: CASSPGQINTDTQYF. DNA of the CDR3: TGTGCCAGCAGCCCAGGACAGATTAATACAGATACGCAGTATTTT.

This clone is a singleton in its sample. The chain is built from TRBV4-3 and TRBJ2-5; 8 bases agree with TRBD2. V was pared by 0 bases and J by 7 bases, with 10 bases of the junction left unmatched. Germline V gives CDR1 LGHNA, CDR2 YSLEER. The CDR3 totals 16 residues. CDR3 protein: CASSQESGGSLGTQYF. The CDR3, as DNA: TGCGCCAGCAGCCAAGAAAGCGGGGGCTCCCTGGGGACCCAGTACTTC.